The text below deals with one T cell receptor (beta chain). The antigen is undetermined. The authors prepared UMI-labeled TRB cDNA libraries by 5' RACE. TCRdb re-analyzed the 5' RACE reads; it lists each CDR3 protein once, without DNA. The table lists about 98,000 distinct CDR3 sequences. This sample is part of a study of CXCR3-negative and CXCR3-positive naive CD8 T cells. Study-level results: For CXCR3-positive naive cells, TRB CDR3s were more hydrophobic than those of CXCR3-negative naive cells.

Germline CDR1 SQVTM, CDR2 ANQGSEA. This CDR3 has 13 residues. This receptor was taken from a human donor in good health. Some clones in this sample may be carry-over from other donors' samples. V and J are TRBV29-1 and TRBJ2-1. The specimen was naive CXCR3+ CD8+ T cells from blood. Subset given: CD45RO-CCR7+CD27+CD95- naive CD8+ T cells expressing CXCR3 (TNR3+). The CDR3: CSVETSSYNEQFF.